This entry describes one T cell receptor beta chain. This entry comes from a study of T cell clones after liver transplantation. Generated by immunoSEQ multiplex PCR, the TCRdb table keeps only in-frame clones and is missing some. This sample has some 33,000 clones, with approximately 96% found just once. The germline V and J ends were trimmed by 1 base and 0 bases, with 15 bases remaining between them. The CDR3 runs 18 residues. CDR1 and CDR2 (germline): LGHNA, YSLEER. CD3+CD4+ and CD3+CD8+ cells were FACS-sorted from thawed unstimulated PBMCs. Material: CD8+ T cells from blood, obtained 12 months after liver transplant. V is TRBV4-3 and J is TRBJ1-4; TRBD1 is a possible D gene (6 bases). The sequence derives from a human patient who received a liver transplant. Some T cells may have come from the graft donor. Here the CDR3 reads CASSQGVGGGPTNEKLFF. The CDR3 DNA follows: TGCGCCAGCAGCCAAGGCGTCGGCGGGGGGCCAACTAATGAAAAACTGTTTTTT.